The source of this TCR beta chain is a study of shared clonotypes between healthy human individuals (dated by TCRdb to the early 2020s). Study-wide context: The cohort included three men and two women between 18 and 49 years of age. To estimate repertoire size and how much clonotypes are shared between individuals, the study performed deep sequencing of blood TCR repertoires from 4 to 6 healthy adults. Libraries were prepared and TCR repertoires were sequenced by different laboratories using diverse techniques, in order to increase sequencing depth and limit assay-specific biases. Leukapheresis yielded between about 0.8 and 9.5 billion PBMCs per donor.

Here is what the overall study found, with its caveats: Pairwise subsampling led to the expectation that sequencing depth would affect the degree of clonotype sharing among donors. Sampling was restricted to blood, and TCR repertoires in tissues likely differ from the TCR repertoires found in blood. The genetic and exposure-history diversity represented was limited by the small number of donors.

Using the deep immunoSEQ assay, TCR CDR3 regions were amplified from genomic DNA by multiplex PCR. Genomic DNA extracted from each cell subset was distributed evenly over all wells of several immunoSEQ 96-well plates, and each plate served as one replicate. Each replicate PCR for unsorted PBMC received 250 to 300 ng genomic DNA, equal to about 30,000 T cell genomes. Genomic DNA from unsorted PBMC was sequenced over ten immunoSEQ deep assay plates. The purified libraries were quantified using a Qubit 3.0 fluorometer, sized with a Bioanalyzer 2100, and then quantified again using the KAPA Library Quantification kit. Every immunoSEQ 96-well plate was sequenced on a separate single-read 150-cycle Illumina NextSeq 550 flow cell. Processing in the source paper ran as follows. Because the immunoSEQ output held only junctional sequences and lacked quality scores, the filtering could not match the filtering applied to full-length reads. To assign V/J genes and CDR3, sequences were annotated using PyIR, a Python wrapper for IgBLAST v1.9, with IMGT germline references. Any read was removed if the V/J assignment was weak (E-value above 1e-6), the CDR3 was missing, or the read contained stop codons, out-of-frame junctions, or ambiguous translated residues. V3J clonotypes were defined by identical inferred V gene, J gene, and CDR3 amino acid sequence. The percentage overlap between two repertoires was calculated by dividing the number of shared unique clonotypes by the size of the smaller repertoire. RTK rarefaction, the Chao1 estimator, and Recon v2.1 estimates of unobserved clonotypes were used to assess repertoire richness. Not all clones reach the TCRdb copy of this immuneACCESS table, which keeps in-frame sequences only. Checked studies attribute under half of the gap to unresolved V genes and leave the rest unexplained. The DNA was the basis for D and trimming; V, J and clone size are from that table. The sample yields about 480,000 clones; 79% were counted once. The ten largest account for over 10% of the sample.

Many counts were recorded for this clone. Its antigen is currently not known. Base qualities were left out, and no much larger clone turns up one base away. The donors were healthy, HIV-negative adults with no recently reported acute infections or vaccinations. Every donor was a Caucasian adult living in Nashville, Tennessee, USA. In the unsorted samples, some 94 million PBMCs were counted, and genomic DNA was extracted using the QIAamp DNA Blood Mini kit. Blood was obtained by leukapheresis, after which PBMCs were separated by Ficoll-Histopaque density gradient centrifugation and cryopreserved in liquid nitrogen vapor phase. Sequencing was done on a sample of PBMCs. The origin of this receptor is a woman between 35 and 50 years old in good health. Some clones in this sample may be carry-over from other donors' samples.

The DNA is as follows: TGTGCCAGCAGTTCTGACAGGGGGATTCAGCCCCAGCATTTT. Its protein product is CASSSDRGIQPQHF. The chain is assembled from TRBV2 and TRBJ1-5, with 9 bases in between that match TRBD1. CDR1 and CDR2 are drawn from the germline V gene: SNHLY, FYNNEI. Taken from cysteine to phenylalanine, the CDR3 has 14 residues. The sequence is cut down to CDR3 DNA, 42 bases in frame from base 1. Trimming removed 5 bases from V and 6 bases from J; the gene matches leave 5 bases unexplained.